These T cell receptor beta chains were read from a single sample in a study of T cell repertoires in cytomegalovirus infection. TCRdb independently ran MiXCR on the reads; one entry per CDR3 protein. The sample records under 70,000 distinct CDR3 sequences, more than 25% being singletons. These TCRs are of unknown antigen specificity. Material for sequencing was PBMCs, sequenced either directly or after in vitro stimulation (not recorded which). These receptors all come from a human donor in good health (CMV status not recorded). Some clones in this sample may be carry-over from other donors' samples. CDR3s include the opening cysteine and the closing phenylalanine or tryptophan.

v_gene: TRBV6-6; j_gene: TRBJ2-3; CDR3aa: CASGSTDTQYF
v_gene: TRBV7-6; j_gene: TRBJ2-2; CDR3aa: CASSLVLAGGTNTGELFF
v_gene: TRBV15; j_gene: TRBJ2-5; CDR3aa: CATSRSVGTATQYF
v_gene: TRBV6-6; j_gene: TRBJ1-1; CDR3aa: CASSPLAGNTEAFF
v_gene: TRBV7-2; j_gene: TRBJ2-3; CDR3aa: CASSLTPGDSDTQYF
v_gene: TRBV19; j_gene: TRBJ2-1; CDR3aa: CASSINLLNNEQFF
v_gene: TRBV20-1; j_gene: TRBJ2-3; CDR3aa: CSARDHGHSDGTDTQYF
v_gene: TRBV6-6; j_gene: TRBJ1-2; CDR3aa: CASSYSGADSPNYGYTF
v_gene: TRBV2; j_gene: TRBJ2-7; CDR3aa: CASSSGVYEQYF
v_gene: TRBV20-1; j_gene: TRBJ2-7; CDR3aa: CSASGSIREQYF
v_gene: TRBV7-9; j_gene: TRBJ2-1; CDR3aa: CASSFRGGEQFF
v_gene: TRBV27; j_gene: TRBJ1-4; CDR3aa: CASSFPDGKLFF
v_gene: TRBV5-6; j_gene: TRBJ2-7; CDR3aa: CASALRSHEQYF
v_gene: TRBV18; j_gene: TRBJ2-3; CDR3aa: CASSPPRAPDPSTDTQYF
v_gene: TRBV10-3; j_gene: TRBJ1-2; CDR3aa: CAISESGGYTF
v_gene: TRBV19; j_gene: TRBJ2-6; CDR3aa: CASSDRVELPGANVLTF
v_gene: TRBV10-3; j_gene: TRBJ2-5; CDR3aa: CAIRGVDSEDQYF
v_gene: TRBV7-9; j_gene: TRBJ1-6; CDR3aa: CASSFPGRYNSPLHF
v_gene: TRBV7-9; j_gene: TRBJ2-1; CDR3aa: CASSPRAGLSYNEQFF
v_gene: TRBV4-1; j_gene: TRBJ2-5; CDR3aa: CASSRDRETQYF